The 28 T cell receptor beta chains below come from one sample, sequenced in a study of blood T cell repertoires in COVID-19. Here immunoSEQ multiplex PCR was the method, and the copy in TCRdb shows in-frame clones only, minus some. The table has around 140,000 clones, under 85% seen once. The sequencing sample was made of peripheral blood. The receptor set was obtained from a human donor in a cohort sampled during active COVID-19.

The chain links TRBV6-2 or TRBV6-3 to TRBJ1-2, with 9 bases identical to TRBD1. The germline gives CDR1 MNHEY, CDR2 SVGEGT. V lost 2 bases to trimming and J lost 4 bases; unmatched junction nucleotides: 2. This CDR3 region has 14 residues. The CDR3 nucleotides are TGTGCCAGCAGTTACATGACAGGGGGCTATGGCTACACCTTC. The encoded protein is CASSYMTGGYGYTF.

For this clone: Mismatch with germline at one junction end may stem from a read error. The same CDR3 also results from other DNA sequences found in this sample. The V gene is TRBV14, the J gene TRBJ1-1, with 8 bases that match TRBD1. Germline assignment: CDR1 SGHDN and CDR2 FVKESK. The CDR3 loop spans 18 amino acids. The CDR3 loop is CASSPMAPGQGTGIEAFF. The DNA for the CDR3 is TGCGCCAGCAGCCCGATGGCCCCCGGACAGGGCACAGGGATTGAAGCTTTCTTT. The variable domain in full, with the rest retrieved from reference TRBV14 and TRBJ1-1, is EAGVTQFPSHSVIEKGQTVTLRCDPISGHDNLYWYRRVMGKEIKFLLHFVKESKQDESGMPNNRFLAERTGGTYSTLKVQPAELEDSGVYFCASSPMAPGQGTGIEAFFGQGTRLTVV.

The chain recombines TRBV6-5 with TRBJ1-6; D gene uncertain. This CDR3 contains 15 residues. The germline gives CDR1 MNHEY, CDR2 SVGAGI. Trimming pared 0 bases from V and 5 bases from J, leaving 8 bases between. In DNA form, the CDR3 reads TGTGCCAGCAGTTACTCACAGCAGAATAATTCACCCCTCCACTTT. Its translation is CASSYSQQNNSPLHF.

The chain carries TRBV6-1 and TRBJ2-7, with 11 nucleotides matching TRBD2. The V gene's germline CDR1 is MNHNS and CDR2 SASEGT. After removal of 2 bases from V and 5 bases from J, the junction contained 5 bases not matched to a gene. The length of the CDR3 is 15 residues. As DNA, the CDR3 is TGTGCCAGCAGTGAAACTGCTAGCGGGAGGCACGAGCAGTACTTC. Translating it yields CASSETASGRHEQYF.

The chain employs TRBV19 and TRBJ2-7; 14 bases match TRBD2. Germline CDR1 reads LNHDA; CDR2 reads SQIVND (reference sequence). The CDR3 contains 15 residues. Trimming removed 3 bases from V and 3 bases from J; junction bases left unmatched: 1. The CDR3 region is CASSIGTSGGYEQYF. In DNA, the CDR3 is TGTGCCAGTAGTATCGGGACTAGCGGGGGCTACGAGCAGTACTTC.

This sequence joins TRBV28 and TRBJ1-2; D remains unclear. The CDR3 extends over 15 amino acids. V lost 6 bases and J 4 bases, leaving 18 bases between the germline ends. Germline V CDR1 and CDR2: MDHEN, SYDVKM. The CDR3 DNA follows: TGTGCCAGCAGCTGGGAATTAGGACGGGGCTATGGCTACACCTTC. It encodes CASSWELGRGYGYTF.

This clone was seen only once. The chain couples TRBV7-6 to TRBJ2-2, with 8 bases aligning to TRBD2. The germline CDR1 and CDR2 sequences are SGHVS and FNYEAQ. The CDR3 has 14 amino acids. The V and J ends lost 5 bases and 6 bases, in that order; junction bases with no gene match: 5. CDR3 DNA sequence: TGTGCCAGCAGCAAAGCGGGAGAGGCCGGGGAGCTGTTTTTT. Translated, it gives CASSKAGEAGELFF.

V gene TRBV2 combines with J gene TRBJ2-1, with 11 bases that match TRBD2. With 6 bases clipped from V and 6 bases from J, the junction kept 1 base outside the gene matches. Per the germline V gene, CDR1 is SNHLY and CDR2 is FYNNEI. CDR3 length equals 13 residues. CDR3 nucleotides: TGTGCCAGCAGGGGACTAGCGGTCAATGAGCAGTTCTTC. Protein product: CASRGLAVNEQFF.

The V gene is TRBV5-6, the J gene TRBJ2-1; the match to TRBD2 covers 14 bases. Germline CDR1 and CDR2: SGHDT and YYEEEE. V was clipped by 4 bases and J by 8 bases; unmatched bases: 5. The CDR3 is 15 residues long. The CDR3 loop reads CASSKGLAGVDEQFF. Here the CDR3 DNA reads TGTGCCAGCAGCAAGGGACTAGCGGGAGTCGATGAGCAGTTCTTC.

CDR3 nucleotides: TGTGCCAGCAGCGTAGACTGGGCTTATAATTCACCCCTCCACTTT. Its protein is CASSVDWAYNSPLHF. V is TRBV9 and J is TRBJ1-6; D is uncertain. In germline, CDR1 is SGDLS, CDR2 YYNGEE. CDR3 length equals 15 residues. Trimming took off 0 bases at V and 4 bases at J, with 8 bases between the two ends.

The rearrangement uses TRBV10-3 and TRBJ1-2; TRBD1 aligns across 7 bases. Germline V gene data show CDR1 as ENHRY and CDR2 as SYGVKD. V lost 2 bases, J lost 0 bases, and 12 bases stayed unmatched. This CDR3 contains 18 residues. In nucleotides, the CDR3 is TGTGCCATCAGTGAGGCCGGACAGGCCCAGGGGGCTAACTATGGCTACACCTTC. Amino acid sequence: CAISEAGQAQGANYGYTF.

The chain uses TRBV27 and TRBJ2-1; 16 bases line up with TRBD2. With V trimmed by 7 bases and J by 7 bases, 16 bases remained unmatched. This CDR3 spans 19 amino acids. CDR1 and CDR2 (germline): MNHEY, SMNVEV (reference sequence). The CDR3 nucleotides read TGTGCCAGCACCAAATCCTTCGGGACTAGCGGGAGGGCCGTTAATGAGCAGTTCTTC. It encodes CASTKSFGTSGRAVNEQFF.

The J gene is TRBJ1-5, the V gene TRBV7-9, with D perhaps matching TRBD1 (6 bases). Per germline, CDR1 SEHNR and CDR2 FQNEAQ (reference sequence). The CDR3 is 14 amino acids. V was cut by 1 base and J by 3 bases, with 7 bases left in between. In DNA form, the CDR3 reads TGTGCCAGCAGCTTAGGACAGGTCAATCAGCCCCAGCATTTT. This gives the protein CASSLGQVNQPQHF. Variable domain in full (rest from reference TRBV7-9 and TRBJ1-5): DTGVSQNPRHKITKRGQNVTFRCDPISEHNRLYWYRQTLGQGPEFLTYFQNEAQLEKSRLLSDRFSAERPKGSFSTLEIQRTEQGDSAMYLCASSLGQVNQPQHFGDGTRLSIL.

CDR3 coding DNA: TGTGCCAGCAGCCTAGGAGGTTATCAGCCCCAGCATTTT. It codes for CASSLGGYQPQHF. The J gene is TRBJ1-5, the V gene TRBV6-2 or TRBV6-3; D not resolved. V lost 6 bases and J 5 bases, leaving 11 bases between the germline ends. Germline CDR1 reads MNHEY; CDR2 reads SVGEGT. There are 13 residues in the CDR3.

This clone was seen just once. The genes are TRBV19 and TRBJ1-1; 7 nucleotides agree with TRBD1. The V gene's germline CDR1 is LNHDA and CDR2 SQIVND (reference sequence). The CDR3 is made up of 13 amino acids. J was trimmed by 5 bases and V by 8 bases; bases with no gene match: 8. Written as DNA, the CDR3 is TGTGCCAGTTCCTACAGGGGAAAAACTGAAGCTTTCTTT. This sequence encodes CASSYRGKTEAFF.

The rearrangement joins TRBV6-1 to TRBJ1-2; 7 bases line up with TRBD1. The CDR3 loop spans 14 amino acids. The V gene end was trimmed by 6 bases and the J gene end by 4 bases; junction bases not matched to a gene: 8. Germline V gene data show CDR1 as MNHNS and CDR2 as SASEGT. The CDR3 sequence: CASREGAWVYGYTF. In DNA form, the CDR3 reads TGTGCCAGCAGAGAGGGGGCTTGGGTCTATGGCTACACCTTC.

In its sample, this clone was seen a few times. The V and J genes are TRBV19 and TRBJ2-3; TRBD1 might be the D (6 bases). The CDR3 length is 16 residues. The germline gives CDR1 LNHDA, CDR2 SQIVND (reference sequence). Trimming pared 6 bases from V and 0 bases from J, leaving 16 bases between. The CDR3 here is CASSNRETSSTDTQYF. The CDR3 bases are TGTGCCAGTAGCAACAGGGAAACCTCCAGCACAGATACGCAGTATTTT. Complete variable domain (other parts from reference TRBV19 and TRBJ2-3): DGGITQSPKYLFRKEGQNVTLSCEQNLNHDAMYWYRQDPGQGLRLIYYSQIVNDFQKGDIAEGYSVSREKKESFPLTVTSAQKNPTAFYLCASSNRETSSTDTQYFGPGTRLTVL.

The chain employs TRBV9 and TRBJ1-3; tentatively, D is TRBD1 (5 bases). Germline CDR1 SGDLS, CDR2 YYNGEE. V shed 4 bases and J shed 2 bases, with 13 bases lying between them. The CDR3 consists of 15 residues. The CDR3 here is CASSRGADTGNTIYF. As DNA, the CDR3 is TGTGCCAGCAGCCGTGGGGCGGACACTGGAAACACCATATATTTT.

The V and J genes are TRBV9 and TRBJ2-5; D might be TRBD2 (6 bases). Germline CDR1 reads SGDLS; CDR2 reads YYNGEE. The length of the CDR3 is 16 residues. V dropped 3 bases and J dropped 2 bases, with 17 bases sitting between them. CDR3 residues: CASSAGTWVGQETQYF. In DNA, the CDR3 is TGTGCCAGCAGCGCGGGGACTTGGGTGGGGCAAGAGACCCAGTACTTC.

The chain uses TRBV12-3 or TRBV12-4 and TRBJ1-2; no firm D call. The CDR3 loop spans 12 amino acids. V lost 3 bases to trimming and J lost 2 bases, with 4 bases between them. The CDR3 protein is CASSFINYGYTF. CDR3 DNA: TGTGCCAGCAGTTTCATCAACTATGGCTACACCTTC.

This rearrangement joins TRBV6-5 to TRBJ1-1, with D perhaps TRBD1 (5 bases). Trimming took off 4 bases at V and 1 base at J, with 13 bases between the two ends. Germline V gives CDR1 MNHEY, CDR2 SVGAGI. The CDR3 spans 15 residues. CDR3 amino acids: CASSSRMGGNTEAFF. The DNA of the CDR3 is TGTGCCAGCAGTTCACGGATGGGGGGGAACACTGAAGCTTTCTTT.

Points on this clone: The same CDR3 can be traced to other DNA sequences in this sample. The chain carries TRBV12-3 or TRBV12-4 and TRBJ1-1; D possibly corresponds to TRBD1 (5 bases). V lost 6 bases and J lost 1, with 9 bases in between. This CDR3 is 13 amino acids long. DNA of the CDR3: TGTGCCAGCAGCCTAACAGGGAACACTGAAGCTTTCTTT. Translation gives CASSLTGNTEAFF.

The V gene is TRBV28, the J gene TRBJ1-2; a weak D match, TRBD1 (5 bases). CDR1 is MDHEN and CDR2 is SYDVKM in the germline V gene. This CDR3 spans 12 amino acids. Trimming pared 8 bases from V and 4 bases from J, leaving 11 bases between. The CDR3 spells CASGTGVYGYTF. CDR3 in DNA: TGTGCCAGCGGAACAGGAGTCTATGGCTACACCTTC.

V usage is TRBV10-3 and J usage is TRBJ1-5; 9 nucleotides match TRBD1. The V gene end was trimmed by 4 bases and the J gene end by 2 bases; junction bases not matched to a gene: 0. There are 14 residues in the CDR3. Germline V gene lookup returns CDR1 ENHRY and CDR2 SYGVKD. In nucleotides, the CDR3 is TGTGCCATCAGTGGGACAGGGGGCAATCAGCCCCAGCATTTT. Translation: CAISGTGGNQPQHF.

This chain connects TRBV25-1 to TRBJ1-2; weak D call: TRBD1 (6 bases). CDR3 length equals 12 residues. The V gene lost 8 bases and the J gene lost 7 bases, with 14 bases spanning the gap. The germline CDR1 and CDR2 sequences are MGHDK and SYGVNS. The CDR3 sequence is CASGGHDRGYTF. In DNA, the CDR3 is TGTGCCAGCGGGGGACACGACCGTGGCTACACCTTC.

CDR3 nucleotides: TGTGCCACCAGCAAATCCTTAGGGCCTAGCGCCGACGAGCAGTACTTC. Its translation: CATSKSLGPSADEQYF. V usage is TRBV15 and J usage is TRBJ2-7; D is possibly TRBD2 (6 bases). The germline V gene encodes CDR1 LNHNV and CDR2 YYDKDF (reference sequence). The CDR3 totals 16 residues. The germline V and J ends were trimmed by 4 bases and 5 bases, with 21 bases remaining between them. The full variable domain, with the rest looked up from reference TRBV15 and TRBJ2-7, is DAMVIQNPRYQVTQFGKPVTLSCSQTLNHNVMYWYQQKSSQAPKLLFHYYDKDFNNEADTPDNFQSRRPNTSFCFLDIRSPGLGDTAMYLCATSKSLGPSADEQYFGPGTRLTVT.

The rearrangement uses TRBV29-1 and TRBJ1-4; a weak D match, TRBD1 (5 bases). Germline loops: CDR1 SQVTM, CDR2 ANQGSEA. The CDR3 totals 14 residues. Trimming shortened V by 4 bases and J by 8 bases, and 17 bases separated the two germline ends. CDR3 protein: CSVARVGIGEKLFF. DNA of the CDR3: TGCAGCGTTGCCAGGGTGGGGATTGGGGAAAAACTGTTTTTT.

This rearrangement joins TRBV28 to TRBJ1-2, with D perhaps TRBD1 (5 bases). CDR1 is MDHEN, CDR2 SYDVKM, per germline. The CDR3 is made up of 13 amino acids. V was trimmed by 9 bases and J by 2 bases, leaving 13 bases between them. CDR3 nucleotides: TGTGCCAGTCGTACAGGTCCCAACTATGGCTACACCTTC. This translates into CASRTGPNYGYTF.